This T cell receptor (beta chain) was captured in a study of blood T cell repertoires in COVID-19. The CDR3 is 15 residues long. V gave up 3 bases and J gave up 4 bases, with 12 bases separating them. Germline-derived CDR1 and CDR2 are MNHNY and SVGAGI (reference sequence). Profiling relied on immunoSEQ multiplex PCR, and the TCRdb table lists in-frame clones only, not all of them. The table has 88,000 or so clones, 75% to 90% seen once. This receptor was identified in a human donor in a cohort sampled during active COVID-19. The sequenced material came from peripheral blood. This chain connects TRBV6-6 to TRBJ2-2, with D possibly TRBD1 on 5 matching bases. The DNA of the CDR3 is TGTGCCAGCAGTTATATTCAGGGATTCACCGGGGAGCTGTTTTTT. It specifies CASSYIQGFTGELFF.